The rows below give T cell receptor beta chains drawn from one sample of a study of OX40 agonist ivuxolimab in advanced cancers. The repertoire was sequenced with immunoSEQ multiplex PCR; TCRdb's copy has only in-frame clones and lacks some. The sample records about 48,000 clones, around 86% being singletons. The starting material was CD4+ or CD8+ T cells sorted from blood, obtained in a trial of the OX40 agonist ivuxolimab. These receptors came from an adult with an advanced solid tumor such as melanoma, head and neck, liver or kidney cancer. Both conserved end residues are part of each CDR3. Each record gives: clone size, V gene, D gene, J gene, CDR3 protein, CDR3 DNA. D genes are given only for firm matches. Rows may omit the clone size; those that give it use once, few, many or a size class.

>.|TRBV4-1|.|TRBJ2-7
CASSREYEQYF
TGCGCCAGCAGCCGAGAATACGAGCAGTACTTC
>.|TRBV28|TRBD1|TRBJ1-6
CASSPEDRGRSSPLHF
TGTGCCAGCAGTCCCGAGGACAGGGGGCGAAGTTCACCCCTCCACTTT
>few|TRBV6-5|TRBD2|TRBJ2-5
CASSYSLAGFQETQYF
TGTGCCAGCAGTTACTCCCTAGCGGGGTTCCAAGAGACCCAGTACTTC
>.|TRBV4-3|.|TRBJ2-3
CASSQGGRGTTDTQYF
TGCGCCAGCAGCCAAGGGGGCAGGGGTACCACAGATACGCAGTATTTT
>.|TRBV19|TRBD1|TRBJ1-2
CASSTGTGYGYTF
TGTGCCAGTAGTACCGGGACAGGCTATGGCTACACCTTC
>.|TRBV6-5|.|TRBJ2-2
CASRSSGHNTGELFF
TGTGCCAGCAGGAGTTCGGGACATAACACCGGGGAGCTGTTTTTT
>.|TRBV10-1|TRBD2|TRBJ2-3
CASSADSGKGTDTQYF
TGCGCCAGCAGTGCAGATAGCGGGAAGGGGACAGATACGCAGTATTTT
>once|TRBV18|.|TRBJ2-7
CASTRASSYEQYF
TGTGCCAGCACCCGGGCCTCATCCTACGAGCAGTACTTC
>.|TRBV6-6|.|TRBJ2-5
CGRPGGRQETQYF
TGTGGTCGCCCGGGCGGTCGCCAAGAGACCCAGTACTTC
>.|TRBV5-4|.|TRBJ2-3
CASSNLDITDTQYF
TGTGCCAGCAGCAATTTAGATATAACAGATACGCAGTATTTT
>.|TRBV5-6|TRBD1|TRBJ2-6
CASSLATGVFGANVLTF
TGTGCCAGCAGCTTAGCGACAGGGGTTTTTGGGGCCAACGTCCTGACTTTC
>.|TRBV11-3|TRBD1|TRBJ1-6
CASSYRDRVSPLHF
TGTGCCAGCAGCTACCGGGACAGGGTTTCACCCCTCCACTTT
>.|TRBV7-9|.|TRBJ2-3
CACGRTRDTQYF
TGTGCCTGTGGGAGAACGAGAGATACGCAGTATTTT
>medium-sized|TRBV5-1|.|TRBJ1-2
CASRMTANYGYTF
TGCGCCAGCAGAATGACAGCTAACTATGGCTACACCTTC
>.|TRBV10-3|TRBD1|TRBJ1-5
CAISESGTGSNQPQHF
TGTGCCATCAGTGAGTCGGGGACAGGGAGCAATCAGCCCCAGCATTTT
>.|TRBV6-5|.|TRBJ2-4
CASSYSIHLAKNIQYF
TGTGCCAGCAGTTACTCCATCCACTTAGCCAAAAACATTCAGTACTTC
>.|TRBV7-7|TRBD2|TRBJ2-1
CASSQSREGNEQFF
TGTGCCAGCAGCCAGAGTAGGGAGGGGAATGAGCAGTTCTTC
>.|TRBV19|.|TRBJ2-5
CASSQGQSGQTQYF
TGTGCCAGTAGCCAAGGGCAGTCGGGTCAGACCCAGTACTTC
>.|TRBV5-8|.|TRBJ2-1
CASSLEREQFF
TGTGCCAGCAGCTTGGAGCGAGAGCAGTTCTTC
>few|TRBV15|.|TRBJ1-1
CATSRDTVNTEAFF
TGTGCCACCAGCAGGGACACTGTGAACACTGAAGCTTTCTTT
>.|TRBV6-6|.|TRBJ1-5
CASSYGGRAEPQHF
TGTGCCAGCAGTTACGGGGGGCGGGCTGAGCCCCAGCATTTT
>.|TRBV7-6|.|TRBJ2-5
CASSPANPRWETQYF
TGTGCCAGCAGCCCCGCCAACCCCCGTTGGGAGACCCAGTACTTC
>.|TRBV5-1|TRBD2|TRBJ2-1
CASSLDRRESNEQFF
TGCGCCAGCAGCTTGGATAGGCGGGAGAGCAATGAGCAGTTCTTC
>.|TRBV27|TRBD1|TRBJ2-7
CASTTGTGSNEQYF
TGTGCCAGCACCACCGGGACAGGGTCGAACGAGCAGTACTTC
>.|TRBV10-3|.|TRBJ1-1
CAISLQGRDTEAFF
TGTGCCATCAGCCTACAGGGCAGGGACACTGAAGCTTTCTTT
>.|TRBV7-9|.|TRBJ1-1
CASSFRAAWGTEAFF
TGTGCCAGCAGCTTCAGGGCAGCGTGGGGCACTGAAGCTTTCTTT
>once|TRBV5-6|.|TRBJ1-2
CASSLGGFYGYTF
TGTGCCAGCAGCCTAGGGGGGTTCTATGGCTACACCTTC
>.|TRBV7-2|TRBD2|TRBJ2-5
CASPFWTSGKETQYF
TGTGCCAGCCCGTTCTGGACTAGCGGGAAAGAGACCCAGTACTTC
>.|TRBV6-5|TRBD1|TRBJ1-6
CASSYRDSYNSPLHF
TGTGCCAGCAGTTACCGGGACAGCTATAATTCACCCCTCCACTTT
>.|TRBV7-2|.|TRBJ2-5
CASSQQELQETQYF
TGTGCCAGCAGCCAACAGGAGTTACAAGAGACCCAGTACTTC
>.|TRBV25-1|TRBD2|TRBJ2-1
CASSEPGLAMDEQFF
TGTGCCAGCAGTGAACCGGGACTAGCGATGGATGAGCAGTTCTTC
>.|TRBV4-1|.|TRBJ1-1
CASSQGQGRSTEAFF
TGCGCCAGCAGCCAAGGGCAGGGGAGGAGCACTGAAGCTTTCTTT